Described below is a single TCR beta chain sequence and its context. Its specificity is not known. The ViraFEST assay expanded antigen-specific CD4+ T cells with viral peptide pools before sequencing. Culture lasted roughly eleven days before CD4+ T cell isolation. The person was diagnosed with PCR-confirmed SARS-CoV-2 infection between March and December 2020. Wells each received over 1.5 million PBMC, cultured with around 9.6 IU/ml IL-2 and about 9.4 ug/ml peptides. This specimen comes from a study of vaccination effects on CD4 cells after COVID-19. Study-wide context: Samples from a couple of convalescent patients were given 16 days and one week before vaccination. Study-level findings and limits: Convalescents showed post-vaccine spike-reactive clones that were mainly new vaccine-induced clones. By a late point after vaccination, infection- and vaccine-induced clones had shrunk markedly through clonal contraction.

V was trimmed by 2 bases and J by 0 bases, leaving 8 bases between them. Germline V lookup: CDR1 SGHRS, CDR2 YFSETQ. The CDR3 covers 14 residues. This table comes from immunoSEQ multiplex PCR, and its TCRdb copy is limited to in-frame clones, with some not included. Of roughly 45,000 clones in the sample, approximately 70% were seen once. The chain uses TRBV5-1 and TRBJ1-1; no clear D gene. The sample in question was CD4+ T cells from PBMCs cultured with a peptide pool, obtained before COVID-19 vaccination. The receptor comes from a human donor who had a prior SARS-CoV-2 infection. DNA for the CDR3: TGCGCCAGCAGCTTATTCGGGTTGAACACTGAAGCTTTCTTT. This encodes CASSLFGLNTEAFF.